Presented here are 6 T cell receptor beta chains from one specimen sequenced in a study of radiation and T cells in renal cell carcinoma. Some clones are missing from TCRdb's copy, which holds only in-frame ones; the method was immunoSEQ multiplex PCR. The sample consists of 9,400 or so clones, about 60% of them appearing once. Documented treatment: 15 Gy SBRT to primary tumor, nephrectomy 4 weeks later. The sample in question was tumor tissue, obtained from a patient whose treatment included radiotherapy and nephrectomy. These receptors were taken from a man in his fifties or sixties with renal cell carcinoma.

This chain joins TRBV29-1 and TRBJ1-4; possible D gene TRBD1, 6 bases. Germline V gene lookup returns CDR1 SQVTM and CDR2 ANQGSEA. Deletions cut 4 bases from V and 8 bases from J, with 17 bases between. The CDR3 spans 14 residues. CDR3 loop: CSVGREGGREKLFF. The CDR3 DNA reads TGCAGCGTTGGACGGGAGGGGGGGAGAGAAAAACTGTTTTTT. The full variable domain, its missing parts supplied by reference TRBV29-1 and TRBJ1-4, is SAVISQKPSRDICQRGTSLTIQCQVDSQVTMMFWYRQQPGQSLTLIATANQGSEATYESGFVIDKFPISRPNLTFSTLTVSNMSPEDSSIYLCSVGREGGREKLFFGSGTQLSVL.

The V call is TRBV27, the J call TRBJ1-5, with 7 bases identical to TRBD1. CDR3 length equals 16 residues. Germline CDR1 reads MNHEY; CDR2 reads SMNVEV (reference sequence). V lost 6 bases and J lost 2; bases outside the gene matches: 10. DNA for the CDR3: TGTGCCAGCAGGCCGAGGGGGCTGGGGGGCAATCAGCCCCAGCATTTT. This encodes CASRPRGLGGNQPQHF.

This clone was observed a handful of times. This chain links TRBV30 with TRBJ2-7; D may be TRBD2 (6 bases). Trimming took off 5 bases at V and 2 bases at J, with 13 bases between the two ends. This CDR3 comprises 13 residues. Looked up from germline, CDR1 is GTSNPN and CDR2 is SVGIG (reference sequence). The DNA of the CDR3 is TGTGCCTGGTCCGGGGACTTTCCCTACGAGCAGTACTTC. This sequence encodes CAWSGDFPYEQYF. Full variable domain (missing parts from reference TRBV30 and TRBJ2-7): SQTIHQWPATLVQPVGSPLSLECTVEGTSNPNLYWYRQAAGRGLQLLFYSVGIGQISSEVPQNLSASRPQDRQFILSSKKLLLSDSGFYLCAWSGDFPYEQYFGPGTRLTVT.

This clone ranks as medium-sized. The V and J genes are TRBV4-2 and TRBJ2-7; weak D call: TRBD2 (5 bases). This CDR3 region has 15 residues. The ends were cut back, 3 bases at V and 3 bases at J, with 15 bases in the middle. CDR1 is LGHNA and CDR2 is YNFKEQ in the germline V gene. CDR3 sequence reads: CASSQEDSSFYEQYF. The CDR3 nucleotides read TGTGCCAGCAGCCAGGAGGACTCGAGCTTCTACGAGCAGTACTTC.

About this clone: This likely came from a read error, as a far larger clone is one base away. V usage is TRBV5-6 and J usage is TRBJ2-7; D may correspond to TRBD1 or TRBD2 (5 bases each). Germline V gene sequence: CDR1 SGHDT, CDR2 YYEEEE. There are 13 residues in the CDR3. V was cut by 3 bases and J by 2 bases, with 9 bases left in between. This CDR3 is CASSSGRPYEQYF. CDR3 DNA: TGTGCCAGCAGCTCGGGACGGCCCTACGAGCAGTACTTC.

V and J are TRBV27 and TRBJ1-2; D call uncertain. CDR3 size: 15 residues. V was shortened by 5 bases and J by 2 bases, with 15 bases between the two germline ends. The germline CDR1 and CDR2 sequences are MNHEY and SMNVEV (reference sequence). In DNA form, the CDR3 reads TGTGCCAGCAGTACGTTCAAGGAATACAACTATGGCTACACCTTC. It encodes CASSTFKEYNYGYTF.